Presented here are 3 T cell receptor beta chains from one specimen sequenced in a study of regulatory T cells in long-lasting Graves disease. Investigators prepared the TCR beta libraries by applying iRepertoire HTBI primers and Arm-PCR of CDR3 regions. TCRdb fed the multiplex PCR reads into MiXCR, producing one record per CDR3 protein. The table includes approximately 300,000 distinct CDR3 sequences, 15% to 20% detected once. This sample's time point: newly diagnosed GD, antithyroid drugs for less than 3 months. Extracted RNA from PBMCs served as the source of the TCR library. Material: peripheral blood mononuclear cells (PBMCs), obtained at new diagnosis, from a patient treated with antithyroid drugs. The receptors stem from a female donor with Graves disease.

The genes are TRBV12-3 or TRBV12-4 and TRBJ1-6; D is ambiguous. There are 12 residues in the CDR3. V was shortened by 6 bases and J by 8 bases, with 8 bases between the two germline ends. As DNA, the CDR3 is TGTGCCAGCAGATTACAAGATTCACCCCTCCACTTT. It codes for CASRLQDSPLHF.

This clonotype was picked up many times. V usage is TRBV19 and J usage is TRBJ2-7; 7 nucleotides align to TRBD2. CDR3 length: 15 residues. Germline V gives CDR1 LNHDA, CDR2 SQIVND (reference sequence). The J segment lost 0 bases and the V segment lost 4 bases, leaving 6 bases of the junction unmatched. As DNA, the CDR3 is TGTGCCAGTAGTACCACTAGCGCCATCTCCTACGAGCAGTACTTC. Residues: CASSTTSAISYEQYF.

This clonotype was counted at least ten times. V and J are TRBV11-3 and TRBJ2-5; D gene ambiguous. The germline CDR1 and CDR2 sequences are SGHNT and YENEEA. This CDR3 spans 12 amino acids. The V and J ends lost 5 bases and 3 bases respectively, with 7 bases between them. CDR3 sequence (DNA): TGTGCCAGCAGCGATGGCGAAGAGACCCAGTACTTC. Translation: CASSDGEETQYF.